This TCR beta chain originates from a study of T cell repertoires in cytomegalovirus infection. Study in general: Indications came from public TCR beta signatures; they pointed to CMV infection and to a matching HLA type.

TCRdb recomputed calls from the reads with MiXCR, one row per CDR3 protein. Of approximately 500,000 distinct CDR3 sequences listed, 11% are singletons. Germline V gene data show CDR1 as SGDLS and CDR2 as YYNGEE. The CDR3 consists of 15 residues. The V gene end was trimmed by 3 bases and the J gene end by 4 bases; junction bases not matched to a gene: 5. The sequenced sample was PBMCs. The chain combines TRBV9 with TRBJ2-1, with 9 nucleotides matching TRBD2. This clonotype was obtained from a human donor in good health (CMV status not recorded). Some clones in this sample may be carry-over from other donors' samples. The CDR3: CASSGRGGGYNEQFF. CDR3 DNA: TGTGCCAGCAGCGGGCGCGGGGGGGGGTACAATGAGCAGTTCTTC.